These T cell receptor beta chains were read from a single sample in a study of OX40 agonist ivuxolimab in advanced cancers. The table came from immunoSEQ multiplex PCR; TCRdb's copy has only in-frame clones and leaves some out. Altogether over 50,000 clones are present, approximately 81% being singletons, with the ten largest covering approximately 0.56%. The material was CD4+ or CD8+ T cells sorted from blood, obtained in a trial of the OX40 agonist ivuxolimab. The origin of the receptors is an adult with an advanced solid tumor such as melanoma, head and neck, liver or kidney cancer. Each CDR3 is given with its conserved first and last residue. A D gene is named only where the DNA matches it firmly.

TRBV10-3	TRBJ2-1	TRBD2	CATGTSGGSYNEQFF
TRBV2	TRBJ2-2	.	CASRPGHNTGELFF
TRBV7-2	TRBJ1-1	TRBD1	CASSLVRDSEAFF
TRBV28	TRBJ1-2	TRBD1	CASNLFDRAYGYTF
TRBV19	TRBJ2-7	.	CASSIRAPYEQYF
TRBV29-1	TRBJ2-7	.	CSAGEGPYEQYF
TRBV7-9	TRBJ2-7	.	CASSSHRSSSYEQYF
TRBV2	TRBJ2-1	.	CASRPGLAPSYNEQFF
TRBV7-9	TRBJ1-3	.	CASSLVPGTSGNTIYF
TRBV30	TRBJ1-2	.	CAWSRDFYGYTF
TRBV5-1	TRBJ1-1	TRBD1	CASSIQGNPEAFF
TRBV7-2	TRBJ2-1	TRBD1	CASSFNLRDSNNEQFF
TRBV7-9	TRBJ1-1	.	CASSLSETEAFF
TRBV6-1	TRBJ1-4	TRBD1	CASSEAVPGQGVWTNEKLFF
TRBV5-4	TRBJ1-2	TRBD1	CASSPDRNYGYTF
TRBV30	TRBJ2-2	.	CAWSVWGEGGELFF
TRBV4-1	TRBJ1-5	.	CASSQGDSNQPQHF
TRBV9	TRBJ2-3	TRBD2	CASSVASGRAIWADTQYF
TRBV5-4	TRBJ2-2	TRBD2	CASSRSGRGTGELFF
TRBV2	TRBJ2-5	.	CASSVQGVETQYF
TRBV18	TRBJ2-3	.	CASSRPRGTDTQYF
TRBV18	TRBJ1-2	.	CASSPVRGDGYTF
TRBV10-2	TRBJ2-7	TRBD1	CASSGPGQGKGYEQYF
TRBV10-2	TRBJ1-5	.	CASAKNPQGYQPQHF
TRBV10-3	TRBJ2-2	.	CAISENPGAESGELFF
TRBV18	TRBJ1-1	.	CASSPLKGSAEAFF
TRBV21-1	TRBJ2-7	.	CASLTGSEQYF
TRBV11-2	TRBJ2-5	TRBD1	CASSLTRTGEETQYF
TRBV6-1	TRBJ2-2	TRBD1	CASSVPTGGVNTGELFF
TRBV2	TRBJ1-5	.	CASSARQPNQPQHF
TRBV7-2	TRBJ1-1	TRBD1	CASVSGTVNTEAFF
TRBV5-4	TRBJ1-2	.	CASSPGGPYGYTF
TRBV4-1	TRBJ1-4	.	CASSQGPRNEKLFF
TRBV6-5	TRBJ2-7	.	CASSTLPRQEQYF
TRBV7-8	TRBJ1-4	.	CASSQQGRGRRETAIEKLFF
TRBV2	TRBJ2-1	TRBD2	CASKSGSDTNEQFF
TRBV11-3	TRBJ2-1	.	CASSLTLGASIYNEQFF
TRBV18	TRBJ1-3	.	CASSPVAGTGNTIYF
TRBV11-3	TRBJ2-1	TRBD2	CASSLNGLAGAEQFF
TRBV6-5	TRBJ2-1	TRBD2	CASSWTSGSYNEQFF
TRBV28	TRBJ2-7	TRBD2	CASSQTSALSYEQYF
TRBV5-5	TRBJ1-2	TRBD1	CASSLDRGLYYGYTF
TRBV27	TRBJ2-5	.	CASSPLGTRQETQYF
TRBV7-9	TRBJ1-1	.	CASRSPGRMNTEAFF
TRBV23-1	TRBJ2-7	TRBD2	CASSQPTGGARYEQYF
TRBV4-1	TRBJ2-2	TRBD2	CASSQAILLAVNTGELFF
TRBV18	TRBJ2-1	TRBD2	CASSPGLAGGEQFF
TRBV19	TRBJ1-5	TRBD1	CASSISRGTGQNQPQHF
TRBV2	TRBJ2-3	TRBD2	CASKPGLGNVADTQYF
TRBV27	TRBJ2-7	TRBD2	CASSIGPPTSGPYEQYF
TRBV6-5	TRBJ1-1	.	CASKTQRRGNTEAFF
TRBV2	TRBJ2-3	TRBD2	CANRREADTQYF
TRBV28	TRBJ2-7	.	CASSLFSPGAPGYEQYF
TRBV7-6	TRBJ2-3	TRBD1	CASSASGTGGFLVGEDTQYF
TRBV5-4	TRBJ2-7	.	CASSLNPGSSYEQYF
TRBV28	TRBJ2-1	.	CASVIGGGREQFF
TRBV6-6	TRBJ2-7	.	CASRPLDTYEQYF
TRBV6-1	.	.	CASSAGPSYEQYF
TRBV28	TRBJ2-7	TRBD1	CASSLLSGQVTYEQYF
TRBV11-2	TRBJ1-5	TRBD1	CASSLGGQGEQPQHF